A single sample is the source of the 10 T cell receptor beta chains below, sequenced in a study of T cell responses to AZD1222 COVID-19 vaccine. Generated by immunoSEQ multiplex PCR, the TCRdb table keeps only in-frame clones and is missing some. The sample includes approximately 150,000 clones, around 90% of them seen just once. Sequencing used peripheral blood, obtained 28 days after the second AZD1222 dose. These receptors were collected from an adult who received the AZD1222 COVID-19 vaccine.

This clone was detected only once. The chain is built from TRBV1 and TRBJ2-7; the D segment call TRBD2 is taken from the table without a DNA check. TRBV1 is a pseudogene. CDR3 size: 18 residues. CDR3: CTSSQPGTSGRKIHEQYF. The CDR3 DNA reads as TGCACCAGCAGCCAACCCGGGACTAGCGGGAGAAAAATCCACGAGCAGTACTTC.

This clone showed up just once. The V call is TRBV5-1, the J call TRBJ2-5; 9 bases agree with TRBD2. Germline lookup yields CDR1 SGHRS and CDR2 YFSETQ. The CDR3 is 16 residues long. V trimming: 0 bases; J trimming: 1 base; junction bases outside the gene matches: 4. The CDR3 DNA reads TGCGCCAGCAGCTTGGCCCTAGCGGGGTTCCAAGAGACCCAGTACTTC. It yields the protein CASSLALAGFQETQYF. Based on the CDR3 plus reference TRBV5-1 and TRBJ2-5, the full variable domain is KAGVTQTPRYLIKTRGQQVTLSCSPISGHRSVSWYQQTPGQGLQFLFEYFSETQRNKGNFPGRFSGRQFSNSRSEMNVSTLELGDSALYLCASSLALAGFQETQYFGPGTRLLVL.

The genes are TRBV7-2 and TRBJ1-1; D is unclear. V lost 2 bases and J 1 base, leaving 8 bases between the germline ends. The CDR3 is 14 residues long. Germline V CDR1 and CDR2: SGHTA, FQGNSA. CDR3 coding DNA: TGTGCCAGCAGCTTAAGTTTAGGGAACACTGAAGCTTTCTTT. Protein: CASSLSLGNTEAFF. The whole variable domain, filled in from reference TRBV7-2 and TRBJ1-1, reads GAGVSQSPSNKVTEKGKDVELRCDPISGHTALYWYRQSLGQGLEFLIYFQGNSAPDKSGLPSDRFSAERTGGSVSTLTIQRTQQEDSAVYLCASSLSLGNTEAFFGQGTRLTVV.

The chain combines TRBV18 with TRBJ1-2; possibly TRBD1 for D (5 bases). Deletions cut 3 bases from V and 4 bases from J, with 12 bases between. The length of the CDR3 is 14 residues. Germline V gene sequence: CDR1 KGHSH, CDR2 LQKENI. In nucleotides, the CDR3 is TGTGCCAGCTCACCGTTGGAAGACAGCTATGGCTACACCTTC. Its translation: CASSPLEDSYGYTF.

The chain couples TRBV28 to TRBJ1-5; the D gene is possibly TRBD1 (5 bases). With 3 bases removed from V and 4 bases from J, the gap between germline ends came to 10 bases. The CDR3 sequence is 14 residues long. The germline CDR1 and CDR2 sequences are MDHEN and SYDVKM. CDR3 region: CASSLGGSNQPQHF. For the CDR3, the DNA is TGTGCCAGCAGTTTGGGGGGTTCTAATCAGCCCCAGCATTTT.

V is TRBV28 and J is TRBJ1-1; D is possibly TRBD1 (5 bases). Per the germline V gene, CDR1 is MDHEN and CDR2 is SYDVKM. V was trimmed by 2 bases and J by 11 bases, leaving 12 bases between them. The CDR3 totals 12 residues. The CDR3 spells CASSLGGVGAFF. As DNA, the CDR3 is TGTGCCAGCAGTTTAGGGGGAGTTGGGGCTTTCTTT.

This sequence joins TRBV12-5 and TRBJ1-1; no firm D call. V lost 6 bases and J 1 base, leaving 9 bases between the germline ends. The CDR3 contains 13 residues. In germline, CDR1 is LGHNT, CDR2 FRNRAP. This chain's CDR3 is CASGEGRNTEAFF. The DNA of the CDR3 is TGTGCTAGTGGGGAAGGGAGGAACACTGAAGCTTTCTTT.

The CDR3 is CASSPTATGTNEKLFF. CDR3 DNA: TGTGCCAGCAGCCCTACGGCCACAGGGACTAATGAAAAACTGTTTTTT. The J gene is TRBJ1-4, the V gene TRBV7-2, with D possibly matching TRBD1 (6 bases). Trimming took 5 bases from V and 2 from J, leaving 15 bases between them. From germline, CDR1 is SGHTA and CDR2 FQGNSA. This CDR3 contains 16 residues. Full variable domain (missing parts from reference TRBV7-2 and TRBJ1-4): GAGVSQSPSNKVTEKGKDVELRCDPISGHTALYWYRQSLGQGLEFLIYFQGNSAPDKSGLPSDRFSAERTGGSVSTLTIQRTQQEDSAVYLCASSPTATGTNEKLFFGSGTQLSVL.

The chain is built from TRBV27 and TRBJ1-5; D is unresolved. The CDR3 loop spans 15 amino acids. The V end lost 1 base, the J end lost 2 bases, and 9 bases lay between the germline ends. CDR1 is MNHEY and CDR2 is SMNVEV in the germline V gene (reference sequence). The CDR3 region is CASSLWASGNQPQHF. CDR3 bases: TGTGCCAGCAGTTTATGGGCCTCGGGCAATCAGCCCCAGCATTTT.

This sequence joins TRBV4-1 and TRBJ1-5; maybe TRBD1 (6 bases). Per germline, CDR1 MGHRA and CDR2 YSYEKL. The ends were cut back, 4 bases at V and 5 bases at J, with 15 bases in the middle. The CDR3 spans 15 residues. CDR3 sequence: CASSPQQGGYQPQHF. CDR3 in DNA: TGCGCCAGCAGCCCGCAACAGGGAGGTTATCAGCCCCAGCATTTT.